One and the same sample provided the 4 T cell receptor beta chains below, sequenced in a study of T cells after yellow fever vaccination. TCRdb analysed the 5' RACE reads with MiXCR anew, one entry per CDR3 protein. Of more than 300,000 distinct CDR3 sequences in the sample, roughly 10% were seen once. The sequences come from CD4+ T cells sorted from PBMCs, collected 45 days after the yellow fever booster vaccination. These receptor sequences come from a young man who received the YFV17D yellow fever vaccine.

Worth noting for this clonotype: At one of its ends the junction is not consistent with the germline gene, which may arise from a read error. The J gene is TRBJ2-3, the V gene TRBV10-3, with a tentative D call TRBD2 (6 bases). The CDR3 is 15 amino acids. Germline V CDR1 and CDR2: ENHRY, SYGVKD. CDR3 region: CATSFGDSYTDTQYF. For the CDR3, the DNA is TGTGCCACCAGTTTCGGGGACTCGTACACAGATACGCAGTATTTT.

This clonotype was detected a few times. The V and J genes are TRBV24-1 and TRBJ2-5; the D call may be TRBD1 or TRBD2 (5 bases each). V shed 3 bases and J shed 4 bases, with 8 bases lying between them. Germline V gene data show CDR1 as KGHDR and CDR2 as SFDVKD. The CDR3 spans 13 residues. The CDR3 coding sequence is TGTGCCACCAGTGATGTTGGGGGAGAGACCCAGTACTTC. Its translation is CATSDVGGETQYF.

There are a few counts of this clonotype. The V and J genes are TRBV20-1 and TRBJ1-1; D uncertain. The germline V gene has CDR1 DFQATT and CDR2 SNEGSKA (reference sequence). V dropped 3 bases and J dropped 0 bases, with 5 bases sitting between them. The CDR3 consists of 12 residues. CDR3 residues: CSASPVNTEAFF. As DNA, the CDR3 is TGCAGTGCTAGTCCGGTGAACACTGAAGCTTTCTTT.

This clonotype was recorded a few times. This rearrangement joins TRBV7-9 to TRBJ1-4; D is perhaps TRBD1 (5 bases). Trimming removed 1 base from V and 5 bases from J, with 11 bases in between. The CDR3 totals 15 residues. In germline, CDR1 is SEHNR, CDR2 FQNEAQ (reference sequence). This CDR3 reads CASSLDPGRNEKLFF. The CDR3 coding sequence is TGTGCCAGCAGCTTAGACCCAGGGCGAAATGAAAAACTGTTTTTT.